This is a list of T cell receptor beta chains from one sample in a study of blood T cell repertoires in COVID-19. Sequencing used immunoSEQ multiplex PCR; TCRdb keeps in-frame clones, though not all of them. The sample comprises some 380,000 clones, roughly 87% of which are singletons, and around 2% rests with the top ten. Sequenced input: PBMCs or T cells enriched from blood (not recorded which). Every receptor here comes from a woman between 40 and 55 years old with acute COVID-19. Each CDR3 is given with its conserved first and last residue. A D gene is named only where the DNA matches it firmly.

d_gene: TRBD1
v_gene: TRBV15
CDR3aa: CATSRGPDRTYGYTF

d_gene: TRBD1
v_gene: TRBV6-5
CDR3aa: CASSTGTGHEAFF

d_gene: NA
v_gene: TRBV13
CDR3aa: CASSLIRGTEAFF

d_gene: NA
v_gene: TRBV2
CDR3aa: CASSAGWSYEQYF

d_gene: TRBD2
v_gene: TRBV6-2/TRBV6-3
CDR3aa: CASSRRGGNNEQFF

d_gene: NA
v_gene: TRBV6-5
CDR3aa: CASWRGRYEQYF

d_gene: NA
v_gene: TRBV7-2
CDR3aa: CASSPWGLGYTF

d_gene: TRBD1
v_gene: TRBV12-5
CDR3aa: CASGLPTGGSGEKLFF

d_gene: NA
v_gene: TRBV10-3
CDR3aa: CAINAGDSYNSPLHF

d_gene: TRBD2
v_gene: TRBV29-1
CDR3aa: CSGATSGGLSYNEQFF

d_gene: TRBD1
v_gene: TRBV24-1
CDR3aa: CATSDTSPGTGTPRDTQYF

d_gene: TRBD2
v_gene: TRBV18
CDR3aa: CASSPTAGLATDTQYF

d_gene: NA
v_gene: TRBV30
CDR3aa: CAWSVRIKGEQYF

d_gene: NA
v_gene: TRBV12-3/TRBV12-4
CDR3aa: CASRERVGAEAFF

d_gene: NA
v_gene: TRBV25-1
CDR3aa: CASSESAGFGGELFF

d_gene: NA
v_gene: TRBV27
CDR3aa: CASSLANSGTGELFF

d_gene: NA
v_gene: TRBV7-6
CDR3aa: CASSLAWIDRLSQETQYF

d_gene: NA
v_gene: TRBV5-1
CDR3aa: CASSLDSGAGANVLTF

d_gene: NA
v_gene: TRBV19
CDR3aa: CASTGQLNTEAFF

d_gene: NA
v_gene: TRBV2
CDR3aa: CASSGDSRETQYF

d_gene: TRBD1
v_gene: TRBV24-1
CDR3aa: CATSDPDRVGETQYF

d_gene: TRBD1
v_gene: TRBV5-1
CDR3aa: CASSLVRQGADTEAFF

d_gene: NA
v_gene: TRBV2
CDR3aa: CASRQGYEDTQYF

d_gene: NA
v_gene: TRBV12-3/TRBV12-4
CDR3aa: CASSFYTVVHF

d_gene: TRBD1
v_gene: TRBV7-9
CDR3aa: CASSTLGGGTGYYGYTF

d_gene: TRBD1
v_gene: TRBV7-6
CDR3aa: CASSLRTGPGTTEQFF

d_gene: NA
v_gene: TRBV11-3
CDR3aa: CASSLTYSGELFF

d_gene: TRBD1
v_gene: TRBV6-5
CDR3aa: CASRSERTGWRTQYF

d_gene: NA
v_gene: TRBV30
CDR3aa: CAWRHGTNTGELFF

d_gene: NA
v_gene: TRBV11-2
CDR3aa: CASSPRTGVETQYF

d_gene: NA
v_gene: TRBV11-2
CDR3aa: CASSLNLGYGYTF

d_gene: NA
v_gene: TRBV24-1
CDR3aa: CATTWGAGELFF

d_gene: TRBD2
v_gene: TRBV4-1
CDR3aa: CASSRTSGVDYEQYF

d_gene: TRBD1
v_gene: TRBV10-3
CDR3aa: CAIMGQGSGYTF

d_gene: TRBD1
v_gene: TRBV5-4
CDR3aa: CASSFRDRGGTQYF

d_gene: TRBD2
v_gene: TRBV19
CDR3aa: CASSNLAVTGELFF

d_gene: NA
v_gene: TRBV27
CDR3aa: CASSLSPASEETQYF

d_gene: TRBD1
v_gene: TRBV4-1
CDR3aa: CASSQPRQGSNYGYTF

d_gene: NA
v_gene: TRBV30
CDR3aa: CAWSIGGDPDTQYF

d_gene: TRBD1
v_gene: TRBV5-1
CDR3aa: CASSLAQGARDYGYTF

d_gene: TRBD2
v_gene: TRBV11-2
CDR3aa: CASSTTGGGYQETQYF

d_gene: NA
v_gene: TRBV5-6
CDR3aa: CASSYTDFLYEQYF

d_gene: NA
v_gene: TRBV29-1
CDR3aa: CSVEDTFGGASTDTQYF

d_gene: TRBD2
v_gene: TRBV5-4
CDR3aa: CASSSGLAGRTSTDTQYF

d_gene: NA
v_gene: TRBV12-1
CDR3aa: CASSLVTRGATGELFF

d_gene: TRBD1
v_gene: TRBV3-1/TRBV3-2
CDR3aa: CASSLGTGRGSPLHF

d_gene: NA
v_gene: TRBV19
CDR3aa: CASSGPGGSHNEQFF

d_gene: TRBD1
v_gene: TRBV11-2
CDR3aa: CASIHLQGSTNIQYF

d_gene: NA
v_gene: TRBV5-6
CDR3aa: CASSLGRVGEKLFF

d_gene: TRBD2
v_gene: TRBV5-4
CDR3aa: CASSLSAGGPYNEQFF

d_gene: TRBD1
v_gene: TRBV27
CDR3aa: CASSLSRGTQPQHF

d_gene: NA
v_gene: TRBV6-5
CDR3aa: CASKRDLQEETQYF

d_gene: TRBD2
v_gene: TRBV7-8
CDR3aa: CASSPSGGYQETQYF

d_gene: TRBD1
v_gene: TRBV7-9
CDR3aa: CASSRDSSYEQYF

d_gene: NA
v_gene: TRBV24-1
CDR3aa: CATSDGAPGETQYF